Shown below are 10 T cell receptor beta chains from a single sample sequenced in a study of blood T cell repertoires in COVID-19. Profiling relied on immunoSEQ multiplex PCR, and the TCRdb table lists in-frame clones only, not all of them. The table shows about 140,000 clones, with about 90% occurring only once. Sequencing was performed on peripheral blood. The origin of the receptors is a woman in her forties or fifties with acute or convalescent COVID-19.

The chain recombines TRBV28 with TRBJ2-7; tentatively, D is TRBD1 (6 bases). This CDR3 has 16 residues. CDR1 and CDR2 (germline): MDHEN, SYDVKM. The ends were cut back, 1 base at V and 3 bases at J, with 16 bases in the middle. CDR3 region: CASSLSGAGAYYEQYF. CDR3 bases: TGTGCCAGCAGTTTATCAGGGGCAGGGGCTTACTACGAGCAGTACTTC.

This chain uses TRBV5-1 with TRBJ2-5, with TRBD2 matching over 9 bases. Germline CDR1 SGHRS, CDR2 YFSETQ. CDR3 length: 16 residues. The V gene end was trimmed by 0 bases and the J gene end by 5 bases; junction bases not matched to a gene: 8. The DNA of the CDR3 is TGCGCCAGCAGCTTGGGCGGCGGGAGGGCCGGGGAGACCCAGTACTTC. Its translation: CASSLGGGRAGETQYF.

This sequence joins TRBV6-5 and TRBJ2-5, with 7 bases that match TRBD1. The germline V gene encodes CDR1 MNHEY and CDR2 SVGAGI. The ends lost 8 bases at V and 10 bases at J; junction bases unmatched: 16. The CDR3 length is 14 residues. The DNA of the CDR3 is TGTGCCAGCGAGACAGGGACGGCTAGAAGGGACCAGTACTTC. This translates into CASETGTARRDQYF.

The chain has TRBV2 and TRBJ2-7; no clear D. The CDR3 covers 11 residues. Germline lookup yields CDR1 SNHLY and CDR2 FYNNEI. Trimming left V 8 bases short and J 5 bases short, with 10 bases between. The CDR3, as DNA: TGTGCCAGCTTGGCGGTGAACGAGCAGTACTTC. Translation: CASLAVNEQYF.

The V gene is TRBV3-1 (or the pseudogene TRBV3-2), the J gene TRBJ1-5; possibly TRBD1 for D (6 bases). Germline V gene lookup returns CDR1 LGHDT and CDR2 YNNKEL (reference sequence). V gave up 5 bases and J gave up 9 bases, with 11 bases separating them. The CDR3 spans 12 residues. The CDR3 sequence is CASSVDSGPQHF. CDR3 sequence (DNA): TGTGCCAGCAGCGTGGACAGTGGGCCCCAGCATTTT.

The chain joins TRBV3-1 (or the pseudogene TRBV3-2) to TRBJ2-1; 11 nucleotides match TRBD2. The CDR3 covers 16 residues. J gave up 5 bases and V 4 bases, and 7 bases lay outside the gene matches. CDR1 LGHDT and CDR2 YNNKEL come from the germline V gene (reference sequence). The CDR3 is CASSPPGTSGNNEQFF. CDR3 sequence (DNA): TGTGCCAGCAGCCCACCCGGGACTAGCGGTAACAATGAGCAGTTCTTC.

This chain links TRBV19 with TRBJ2-7, with 12 bases aligning to TRBD2. CDR1 LNHDA and CDR2 SQIVND come from the germline V gene (reference sequence). J was trimmed by 4 bases and V by 9 bases; bases with no gene match: 10. The CDR3 loop spans 15 amino acids. Written as DNA, the CDR3 is TGTGCCAGCAAAAGGACTAGCGGGAAAGTTTACGAGCAGTACTTC. It is translated as CASKRTSGKVYEQYF.

This clone appeared a single time. This chain joins TRBV27 and TRBJ1-4, with no clear D. CDR3 length: 16 residues. Germline V gene lookup returns CDR1 MNHEY and CDR2 SMNVEV (reference sequence). The V end lost 5 bases, the J end lost 3 bases, and 16 bases lay between the germline ends. CDR3 amino acids: CASSPELRWANEKLFF. CDR3 nucleotides: TGTGCCAGCAGTCCTGAACTGAGGTGGGCTAATGAAAAACTGTTTTTT.

The chain couples TRBV3-1 (or the pseudogene TRBV3-2) to TRBJ1-6; D call uncertain. Germline V gene data show CDR1 as LGHDT and CDR2 as YNNKEL (reference sequence). V gave up 4 bases and J gave up 7 bases, with 11 bases separating them. This CDR3 region has 14 residues. This chain's CDR3 is CASSPLSFNSPLHF. The CDR3 coding sequence is TGTGCCAGCAGCCCGTTATCTTTCAATTCACCCCTCCACTTT.

The chain is built from TRBV19 and TRBJ2-1; D is undetermined. The germline gives CDR1 LNHDA, CDR2 SQIVND (reference sequence). There are 13 residues in the CDR3. V lost 3 bases and J 9 bases, leaving 12 bases between the germline ends. CDR3 nucleotides: TGTGCCAGTAGTATTTATTCGGGTGGTGAGCAGTTCTTC. This sequence encodes CASSIYSGGEQFF.